This T cell receptor (beta chain) was sequenced during a study of blood T cells in healthy people across ages. The wider study: Template switching picked up about one barcoded beta molecule for each two T cells. Study results and caveats: Age advanced and TCR beta diversity per million T cells fell, roughly linearly.

A sample-barcoded 5' primer and a J-beta primer mix were used in a second PCR of about 6 to 11 cycles. Every cDNA molecule bore a tag from a template-switch adaptor containing 12 random nucleotides. One entry per CDR3 protein results from TCRdb running MiXCR on the 5' RACE reads. The data contain roughly 830,000 distinct CDR3 sequences, 55% to 65% of them singletons. Concerning this clonotype itself: Antigen unknown.

This receptor was obtained from a man aged 30-40 years in good health. The sample taken for sequencing was blood.

This CDR3 is CASQGLGPYEQYF. CDR3 nucleotide sequence: TGTGCCAGTCAGGGACTGGGTCCCTACGAGCAGTACTTC. This sequence joins TRBV28 and TRBJ2-7, with a possible D match to TRBD2 (6 bases). With 9 bases removed from V and 2 bases from J, the gap between germline ends came to 14 bases. Germline lookup yields CDR1 MDHEN and CDR2 SYDVKM. This CDR3 contains 13 residues.